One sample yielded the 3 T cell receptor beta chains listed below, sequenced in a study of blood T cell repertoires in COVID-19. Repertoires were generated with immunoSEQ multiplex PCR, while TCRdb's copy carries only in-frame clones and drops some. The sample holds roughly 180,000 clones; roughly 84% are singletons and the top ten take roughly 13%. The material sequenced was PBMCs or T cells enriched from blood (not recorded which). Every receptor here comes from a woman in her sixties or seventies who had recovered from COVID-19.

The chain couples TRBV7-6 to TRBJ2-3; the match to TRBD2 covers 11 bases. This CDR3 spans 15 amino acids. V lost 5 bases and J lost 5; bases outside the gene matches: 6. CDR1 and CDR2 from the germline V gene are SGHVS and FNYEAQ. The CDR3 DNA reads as TGTGCCAGCAGCCCGACTAGCGGGGACGGAGATACGCAGTATTTT. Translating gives CASSPTSGDGDTQYF.

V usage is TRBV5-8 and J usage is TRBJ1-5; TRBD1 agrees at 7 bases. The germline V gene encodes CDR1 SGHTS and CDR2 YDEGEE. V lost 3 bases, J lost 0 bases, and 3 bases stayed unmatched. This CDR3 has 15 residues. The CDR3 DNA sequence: TGTGCCAGCAGCTCGACAGGGTATAGCAATCAGCCCCAGCATTTT. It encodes CASSSTGYSNQPQHF.

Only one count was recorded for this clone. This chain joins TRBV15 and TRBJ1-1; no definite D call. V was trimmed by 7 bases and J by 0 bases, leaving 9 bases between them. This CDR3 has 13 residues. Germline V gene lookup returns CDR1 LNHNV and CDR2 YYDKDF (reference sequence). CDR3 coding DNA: TGTGCCACCACCACCCAGGTGAACACTGAAGCTTTCTTT. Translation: CATTTQVNTEAFF.